This T cell receptor (beta chain) was found in a study of shared clonotypes between healthy human individuals. Broader study findings: Few donors restricted represented genetic and exposure-history diversity.

This clone was counted only a few times. What it binds is unknown. CDR3 length: 16 residues. V was pared by 2 bases and J by 5 bases, with 16 bases between. Per the germline V gene, CDR1 is SGHVS and CDR2 is FNYEAQ. Donors, without exception, were Caucasian adults residing in Nashville, Tennessee. Assay execution proceeded at the deep level. Genomic DNA (from each subset) was split evenly across several immunoSEQ plates. The data were produced by immunoSEQ multiplex PCR, yet TCRdb's version contains in-frame clones alone and is incomplete. This table holds about 470,000 clones, roughly 77% found once. The chain is built from TRBV7-6 and TRBJ2-1; either TRBD1 or TRBD2 may fit D (5 bases each). Sequenced material: PBMCs. This TCR was sampled from a woman in her thirties or forties in good health. Some clones in this sample may be carry-over from other donors' samples. The chain's CDR3 is CASSLRDPRADNEQFF. The CDR3 DNA sequence: TGTGCCAGCAGCTTAAGGGACCCGCGGGCTGACAATGAGCAGTTCTTC. The whole variable domain, remainder taken from reference TRBV7-6 and TRBJ2-1, is GAGVSQSPRYKVTKRGQDVALRCDPISGHVSLYWYRQALGQGPEFLTYFNYEAQQDKSGLPNDRFSAERPEGSISTLTIQRTEQRDSAMYRCASSLRDPRADNEQFFGPGTRLTVL.